This record concerns one T cell receptor (beta chain) sequence. These data belong to a study of technical replicates of blood from several donors. Clones were read by immunoSEQ multiplex PCR, and TCRdb kept only the in-frame ones, dropping some. The table includes about 100,000 clones, 96% detected once. The germline CDR1 and CDR2 sequences are LNHDA and SQIVND (reference sequence). Trimming removed 7 bases at V and 1 base at J, with 10 bases between. The CDR3 covers 14 residues. Sequencing used T cells isolated from PBMCs. The chain couples TRBV19 to TRBJ2-2; D gene uncertain. The sequence was obtained from a human donor in good health. CDR3 protein: CASKGDLNTGELFF. CDR3 nucleotides: TGTGCCAGTAAAGGAGACCTGAACACCGGGGAGCTGTTTTTT.